These 5 T cell receptor beta chains share one sample of origin, sequenced in a study of blood T cell repertoires in COVID-19. Only in-frame clones appear in the TCRdb table, and some are missing; sequencing was by immunoSEQ multiplex PCR. The sample holds just under 350,000 clones, approximately 91% seen once. Sequenced: peripheral blood. The receptor source for this set is a woman aged 65 to 85 with COVID-19, enrolled during active disease.

The chain uses TRBV27 and TRBJ2-7; tentatively, D is TRBD1 (7 bases). This CDR3 comprises 14 residues. V was cut by 0 bases and J by 4 bases, with 10 bases left in between. Germline values: CDR1 MNHEY, CDR2 SMNVEV (reference sequence). Written as DNA, the CDR3 is TGTGCCAGCAGTTTATCACAGGGGAGGTACGAGCAGTACTTC. Amino acid sequence: CASSLSQGRYEQYF.

The CDR3 loop is CASSQTLTGGETQYF. CDR3 DNA sequence: TGTGCCAGCAGCCAAACCCTCACAGGGGGAGAGACCCAGTACTTC. The genes are TRBV3-1 (or the pseudogene TRBV3-2) and TRBJ2-5; TRBD1 matches 8 bases. The germline gives CDR1 LGHDT, CDR2 YNNKEL (reference sequence). This CDR3 has 15 amino acids. V was clipped by 2 bases and J by 4 bases; unmatched bases: 6.

The chain uses TRBV7-9 and TRBJ1-1; D gene ambiguous. The germline V gene has CDR1 SEHNR and CDR2 FQNEAQ (reference sequence). The CDR3 consists of 16 residues. Trimming pared 5 bases from V and 6 bases from J, leaving 22 bases between. The CDR3 sequence is CASSPSGFRVVAEAFF. The DNA for the CDR3 is TGTGCCAGCAGCCCCTCGGGGTTTCGGGTGGTAGCTGAAGCTTTCTTT.

CDR3 in amino acids: CASSPDREDGYTF. In DNA form, the CDR3 reads TGTGCCAGCAGCCCGGACAGGGAAGATGGCTACACCTTC. The V and J genes are TRBV7-2 and TRBJ1-2; 8 nucleotides match TRBD1. Germline lookup yields CDR1 SGHTA and CDR2 FQGNSA. The CDR3 is 13 residues long. V dropped 5 bases and J dropped 6; count of bases not matched to a gene: 5.

This chain links TRBV6-1 with TRBJ1-5; D uncertain. Germline V lookup: CDR1 MNHNS, CDR2 SASEGT. CDR3 length: 13 residues. Trimming took off 1 base at V and 7 bases at J, with 8 bases between the two ends. CDR3 sequence: CASSEEEGQPQHF. The CDR3 DNA is TGTGCCAGCAGTGAAGAGGAGGGACAGCCCCAGCATTTT.